One and the same sample provided the 13 T cell receptor beta chains below, sequenced in a study of glioma-infiltrating T cells. The iRepertoire nested amplicon-rescue multiplex PCR amplified TCR alpha and beta CDR3s from RNA. TCRdb reanalysed the multiplex PCR reads using MiXCR and keeps one entry per CDR3 protein. The repertoire holds about 140,000 distinct CDR3 sequences, with 39% as singletons. The source material was glioma tissue, nonneoplastic brain tissue, or PBMCs (not recorded which). The source is a human donor with low-grade glioma or glioblastoma, undergoing nonglioma brain surgery, or in good health (not recorded which).

CDR3 protein: CASSLLPNLQNYGYTF. The CDR3 nucleotides read TGTGCCAGCAGTTTATTGCCCAACCTTCAAAACTATGGCTACACCTTC. This chain joins TRBV12-3 or TRBV12-4 and TRBJ1-2, with D hard to call. V shed 2 bases and J shed 2 bases, with 15 bases lying between them. The CDR3 runs 16 residues.

This clonotype was seen a handful of times. The chain carries TRBV27 and TRBJ1-1; D is undetermined. This CDR3 is built from 16 residues. V was shortened by 4 bases and J by 1 base, with 16 bases between the two germline ends. The germline V gene has CDR1 MNHEY and CDR2 SMNVEV (reference sequence). Written as DNA, the CDR3 is TGTGCCAGCAGTTGGGCTGGGGAAGGACCGAACACTGAAGCTTTCTTT. This sequence encodes CASSWAGEGPNTEAFF.

The table lists this clonotype with a few counts. V is TRBV7-2 and J is TRBJ2-7; the D is unclear. The germline CDR1 and CDR2 sequences are SGHTA and FQGNSA. Trimming took off 5 bases at V and 3 bases at J, with 14 bases between the two ends. The CDR3 sequence is 14 residues long. This chain's CDR3 is CASSLNSAGYEQYF. In DNA form, the CDR3 reads TGTGCCAGCAGCCTAAACTCAGCCGGCTACGAGCAGTACTTC. The complete variable domain, with remaining parts taken from reference TRBV7-2 and TRBJ2-7, reads GAGVSQSPSNKVTEKGKDVELRCDPISGHTALYWYRQSLGQGLEFLIYFQGNSAPDKSGLPSDRFSAERTGGSVSTLTIQRTQQEDSAVYLCASSLNSAGYEQYFGPGTRLTVT.

This clonotype appeared a few times. The rearrangement links TRBV27 to TRBJ2-5; perhaps TRBD1 as D (7 bases). The CDR3 extends over 13 amino acids. Germline-derived CDR1 and CDR2 are MNHEY and SMNVEV (reference sequence). V shed 3 bases and J shed 5 bases, with 10 bases lying between them. This CDR3 is CASSFPGGETQYF. DNA for the CDR3: TGTGCCAGCAGTTTCCCAGGGGGGGAGACCCAGTACTTC.

This clonotype turned up a few times. This sequence joins TRBV28 and TRBJ2-3; possible D gene TRBD2, 7 bases. Trimming took off 8 bases at V and 3 bases at J, with 24 bases between the two ends. The CDR3 contains 17 residues. Germline V gene data show CDR1 as MDHEN and CDR2 as SYDVKM. The CDR3 is CASRNQRDTTRTDTQYF. The CDR3, as DNA: TGTGCCAGCCGCAACCAGCGGGACACAACGAGAACAGATACGCAGTATTTT. Looking up the rest from reference TRBV28 and TRBJ2-3 gives the full variable domain: DVKVTQSSRYLVKRTGEKVFLECVQDMDHENMFWYRQDPGLGLRLIYFSYDVKMKEKGDIPEGYSVSREKKERFSLILESASTNQTSMYLCASRNQRDTTRTDTQYFGPGTRLTVL.

This clonotype was observed a handful of times. The V gene is TRBV4-3, the J gene TRBJ2-1; a possible D gene is TRBD1 (5 bases). The germline V gene encodes CDR1 LGHNA and CDR2 YSLEER. The CDR3 is 15 residues long. V was shortened by 0 bases and J by 3 bases, with 9 bases between the two germline ends. The CDR3 region is CASSQDRGIYNEQFF. In DNA, the CDR3 is TGCGCCAGCAGCCAAGATAGGGGCATCTACAATGAGCAGTTCTTC.

V is TRBV30 and J is TRBJ1-1, with D uncertain. The CDR3 covers 12 residues. Germline values: CDR1 GTSNPN, CDR2 SVGIG (reference sequence). V was clipped by 5 bases and J by 4 bases, with 11 bases between them. In DNA, the CDR3 is TGTGCCTGGGTTGGAGGTTCCACTGAAGCTTTCTTT. Its translation: CAWVGGSTEAFF.

About this clonotype: A much larger clone sits a single nucleotide away, making a read error possible. J is TRBJ1-1 and V is TRBV20-1; D unclear. The CDR3 is made up of 11 amino acids. Germline CDR1 is DFQATT and CDR2 is SNEGSKA (reference sequence). With 4 bases removed from V and 1 base from J, the gap between germline ends came to 4 bases. The chain's CDR3 is CSAKTNTEAFF. The DNA for the CDR3 is TGCAGTGCTAAGACGAACACTGAAGCTTTCTTT.

This chain links TRBV20-1 with TRBJ2-7, with no clear D. The CDR3 spans 13 residues. Germline values: CDR1 DFQATT, CDR2 SNEGSKA (reference sequence). V was trimmed by 1 base and J by 2 bases, leaving 9 bases between them. The CDR3 region is CSARGERAYEQYF. In DNA form, the CDR3 reads TGCAGTGCTAGAGGTGAAAGGGCCTACGAGCAGTACTTC.

J is TRBJ2-4 and V is TRBV20-1, with 13 bases lining up with TRBD2. Germline V CDR1 and CDR2: DFQATT, SNEGSKA (reference sequence). After removal of 3 bases from V and 4 bases from J, the junction contained 0 bases not matched to a gene. This CDR3 has 14 residues. CDR3 sequence reads: CSARGLAGKNIQYF. DNA of the CDR3: TGCAGTGCTAGGGGACTAGCGGGAAAAAACATTCAGTACTTC.

The rearrangement joins TRBV2 to TRBJ1-2; D possibly corresponds to TRBD1 (5 bases). This CDR3 has 13 residues. Germline-derived CDR1 and CDR2 are SNHLY and FYNNEI. Trimming removed 3 bases at V and 4 bases at J, with 9 bases between. The CDR3 nucleotides read TGTGCCAGCAGTGAGGAGGGGACCTATGGCTACACCTTC. Residues: CASSEEGTYGYTF.

This clonotype was seen more than once but under ten times. The chain combines TRBV7-2 with TRBJ2-1, with a tentative D call TRBD2 (6 bases). CDR3 length: 14 amino acids. The V gene's germline CDR1 is SGHTA and CDR2 FQGNSA. V lost 6 bases and J 4 bases, leaving 13 bases between the germline ends. CDR3 amino acids: CASRGGSGYNEQFF. The CDR3 DNA reads TGTGCCAGCAGGGGGGGTAGCGGATACAATGAGCAGTTCTTC.

This clonotype was counted only a few times. The rearrangement uses TRBV6-1 and TRBJ1-1; D gene ambiguous. The length of the CDR3 is 14 residues. Germline lookup yields CDR1 MNHNS and CDR2 SASEGT. V gave up 8 bases and J gave up 4 bases, with 17 bases separating them. The CDR3 sequence: CASCSSGGLTEAFF. CDR3 sequence (DNA): TGTGCCAGCTGTAGTTCAGGAGGTCTCACTGAAGCTTTCTTT.